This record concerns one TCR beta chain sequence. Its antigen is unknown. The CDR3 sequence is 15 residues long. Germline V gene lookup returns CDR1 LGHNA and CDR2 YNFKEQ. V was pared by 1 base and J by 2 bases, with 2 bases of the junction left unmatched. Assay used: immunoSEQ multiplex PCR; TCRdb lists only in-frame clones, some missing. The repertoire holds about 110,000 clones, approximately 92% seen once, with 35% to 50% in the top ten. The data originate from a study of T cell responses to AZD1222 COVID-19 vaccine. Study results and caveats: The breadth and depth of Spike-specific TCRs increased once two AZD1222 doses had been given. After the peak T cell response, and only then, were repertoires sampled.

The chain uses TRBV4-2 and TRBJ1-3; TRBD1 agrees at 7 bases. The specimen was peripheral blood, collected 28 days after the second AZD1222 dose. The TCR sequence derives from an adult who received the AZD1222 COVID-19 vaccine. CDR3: CASSQVTGAGNTIYF. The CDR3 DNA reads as TGTGCCAGCAGCCAAGTTACAGGGGCTGGAAACACCATATATTTT.